This T cell receptor beta chain was retrieved from a study of blood T cell repertoires in COVID-19. As for the study in general: PBMCs, B-cell-depleted T cells, or T cells provided the cDNA or gDNA that made up the material.

This CDR3 contains 15 residues. The trim removed 0 bases at V and 4 bases at J, leaving 5 bases unmatched. From germline, CDR1 is SGHDT and CDR2 YYEEEE. Authors' processing steps: Scientists estimated how many nucleated cells there were by amplifying reference gene primers. The data were produced by immunoSEQ multiplex PCR, yet TCRdb's version contains in-frame clones alone and is incomplete. V, J and clone size were drawn from that table, and D and trimming were deduced from the DNA. Of about 95,000 clones listed, approximately 81% are singletons. This receptor was identified in a man older than 75 with active or convalescent COVID-19. Material: peripheral blood. The chain carries TRBV5-6 and TRBJ2-3, with 7 bases aligning to TRBD1. CDR3 region: CASSLDRQGPDTQYF. For the CDR3, the DNA is TGTGCCAGCAGCTTGGATAGACAGGGACCAGATACGCAGTATTTT.